A single T cell receptor beta chain is shown here with its context. Its antigen is currently unknown. Both 60 Vbeta primers and 13 Jbeta primers went into the PCR. This table comes from immunoSEQ multiplex PCR, and its TCRdb copy is limited to in-frame clones, with some not included. The sample shows 100,000 to 150,000 clones, roughly 80% of them seen only once. The data originate from a study of cytomegalovirus exposure and HLA in healthy donors. Study results and limitations: In vitro experiments confirmed that three CMV-associated chains were specific for CMV antigens. An assumption of roughly uniform sequencing depth across donors underlay the presence/absence analyses. Rare TCR sequences predominated, though certain public TCRs were found in many donors.

The sequence came from a man between 60 and 75 years old in good health and CMV-seropositive. The sequenced material came from PBMCs.

The CDR3 protein is CASSYTGEHEAFF. CDR3 nucleotides: TGTGCCAGCAGCTACACAGGGGAGCATGAAGCTTTCTTT. The chain uses TRBV11-2 and TRBJ1-1, with TRBD1 identical over 7 bases. Germline V lookup: CDR1 SGHAT, CDR2 FQNNGV. Unmatched junction bases numbered 6, after V lost 4 bases and J lost 7 bases. This CDR3 is 13 amino acids long.